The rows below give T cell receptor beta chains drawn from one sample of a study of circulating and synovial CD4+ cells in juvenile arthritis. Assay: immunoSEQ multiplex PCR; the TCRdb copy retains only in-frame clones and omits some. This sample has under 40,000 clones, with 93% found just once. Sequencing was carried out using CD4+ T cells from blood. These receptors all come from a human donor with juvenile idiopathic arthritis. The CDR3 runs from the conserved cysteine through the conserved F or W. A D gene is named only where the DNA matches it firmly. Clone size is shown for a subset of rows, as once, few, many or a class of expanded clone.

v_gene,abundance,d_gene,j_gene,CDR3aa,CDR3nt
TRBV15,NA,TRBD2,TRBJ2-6,CATRRGDGQGSGANVLTF,TGTGCCACCAGGCGGGGGGATGGGCAGGGAAGTGGGGCCAACGTCCTGACTTTC
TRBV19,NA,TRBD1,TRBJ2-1,CASSTGTVSYNEQFF,TGTGCCAGTAGTACCGGGACAGTGTCCTACAATGAGCAGTTCTTC
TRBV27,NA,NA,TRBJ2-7,CASSLYGAGAYEQYF,TGTGCCAGCAGTTTATATGGGGCAGGCGCCTACGAGCAGTACTTC
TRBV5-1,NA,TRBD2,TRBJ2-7,CASGSGSQTYEQYF,TGCGCCAGCGGTAGCGGGAGTCAGACCTACGAGCAGTACTTC
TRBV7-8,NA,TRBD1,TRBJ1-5,CASSLQGEQPQHF,TGTGCCAGCAGCCTACAGGGGGAACAGCCCCAGCATTTT
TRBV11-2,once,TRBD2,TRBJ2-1,CASSLALAGTAVGEQFF,TGTGCCAGCAGCTTAGCCCTAGCGGGTACCGCAGTCGGTGAGCAGTTCTTC
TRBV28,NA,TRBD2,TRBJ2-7,CASSGLAGIYEQYF,TGTGCCAGCAGTGGACTAGCGGGGATCTACGAGCAGTACTTC
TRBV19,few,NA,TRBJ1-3,CASSLGLSGDTIYF,TGTGCCAGTAGTTTGGGACTTTCGGGAGACACCATATATTTT
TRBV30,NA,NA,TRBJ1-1,CAWSLLTEAFF,TGTGCCTGGAGTCTCCTCACTGAAGCTTTCTTT
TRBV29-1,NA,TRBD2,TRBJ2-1,CSANEASGYNEQFF,TGCAGCGCTAACGAGGCTAGCGGATACAATGAGCAGTTCTTC
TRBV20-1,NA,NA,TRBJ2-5,CSAGVLGTQYF,TGCAGTGCTGGAGTCCTAGGGACCCAGTACTTC
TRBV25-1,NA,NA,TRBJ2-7,CASSPSGGTPYEQYF,TGTGCCAGCAGTCCTAGTGGGGGGACTCCCTACGAGCAGTACTTC
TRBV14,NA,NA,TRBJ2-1,CASSQDRVHLYNEQFF,TGTGCCAGCAGCCAAGACAGGGTCCATCTCTACAATGAGCAGTTCTTC
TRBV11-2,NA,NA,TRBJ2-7,CASSLDQGGWDEQYF,TGTGCCAGCAGCTTAGATCAGGGTGGTTGGGACGAGCAGTACTTC
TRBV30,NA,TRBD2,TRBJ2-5,CAWRLAGGWGQYF,TGTGCCTGGAGGCTAGCGGGAGGATGGGGCCAGTACTTC
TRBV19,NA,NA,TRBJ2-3,CASSIKGAGDTQYF,TGTGCCAGTAGTATAAAAGGGGCCGGAGATACGCAGTATTTT
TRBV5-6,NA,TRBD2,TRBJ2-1,CASSPVGGIQEQFF,TGTGCCAGCAGCCCGGTCGGGGGGATTCAGGAGCAGTTCTTC
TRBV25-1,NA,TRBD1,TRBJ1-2,CASSIPGGTGVGGYTF,TGTGCCAGCAGCATCCCAGGTGGGACAGGGGTTGGCGGCTACACCTTC
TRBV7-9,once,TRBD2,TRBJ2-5,CASSFGGGETQYF,TGTGCCAGCAGCTTCGGCGGGGGAGAGACCCAGTACTTC
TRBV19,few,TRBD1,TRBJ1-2,CASSIGGQGNYGYTF,TGTGCCAGTAGTATAGGGGGACAGGGCAACTATGGCTACACCTTC
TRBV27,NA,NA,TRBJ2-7,CASSPPRDEQYF,TGTGCCAGCAGTCCTCCTCGTGACGAGCAGTACTTC
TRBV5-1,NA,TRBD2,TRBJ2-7,CASSLPGLAGVHEQYF,TGCGCCAGCAGCCTCCCCGGACTAGCGGGAGTCCACGAGCAGTACTTC
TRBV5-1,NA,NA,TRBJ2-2,CASSPAGNGELFF,TGCGCCAGCAGCCCGGCGGGAAACGGGGAGCTGTTTTTT
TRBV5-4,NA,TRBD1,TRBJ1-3,CASSFGGQGYGNTIYF,TGTGCCAGCAGCTTTGGAGGACAGGGGTATGGAAACACCATATATTTT
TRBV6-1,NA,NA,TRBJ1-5,CAAVGGSLSNQPQHF,TGTGCCGCAGTAGGCGGGAGCCTCAGCAATCAGCCCCAGCATTTT
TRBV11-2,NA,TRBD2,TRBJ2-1,CASSLYAGGYNEQFF,TGTGCCAGCTCCCTCTACGCGGGAGGTTACAATGAGCAGTTCTTC